This TCR beta chain was identified in a study of pediatric ulcerative colitis. Points from the study as a whole: Repertoires came from total lymphocyte DNA, so rare subsets like regulatory T cells may be missed. Rectal pinch biopsies may include blood-derived T cells.

A word on this clone: The antigen is unknown.

TCRdb keeps only in-frame clones here, not all; method: immunoSEQ multiplex PCR. The sample includes tens of thousands of clones, more than 60% of them seen just once. During colonoscopy, one to two rectal pinch biopsies were collected. The diagnostic colonoscopy in ulcerative colitis patients preceded any immunosuppressive treatment. The CDR3 consists of 15 residues. Germline V gene data show CDR1 as KGHSH and CDR2 as LQKENI. Between the trimmed V and J ends, which lost 3 bases and 2 bases, there was a span of 14 bases. This sequence joins TRBV18 and TRBJ2-7, with D perhaps matching TRBD1 or TRBD2 (5 bases each). The sequence was obtained from a girl between 10 and 17 years old with moderate ulcerative colitis. The specimen was gut tissue. The CDR3 DNA sequence: TGTGCCAGCTCACCGGGGACGGTTCGGGCCTACGAGCAGTACTTC. Translation gives CASSPGTVRAYEQYF.